These 27 T cell receptor beta chains originate from one sample sequenced in a study of blood T cell repertoires in COVID-19. Data came from immunoSEQ multiplex PCR; TCRdb stores just in-frame clones and leaves some out. The table has under 550,000 clones, around 90% seen once. Sequenced: peripheral blood. These receptors came from a man between 18 and 35 years old with COVID-19, enrolled during active disease.

Note on this clone: The sample has other DNA sequences that encode this CDR3 too. This chain's CDR3 is CASSPPSSYEQYF. The CDR3 nucleotides are TGTGCCAGCTCACCCCCGAGCTCCTACGAGCAGTACTTC. The chain carries TRBV18 and TRBJ2-7, with D uncertain. CDR1 is KGHSH and CDR2 is LQKENI in the germline V gene. The CDR3 consists of 13 residues. V was trimmed by 3 bases and J by 0 bases, leaving 6 bases between them.

The rearrangement joins TRBV6-4 to TRBJ2-3; 8 bases are shared with TRBD2. The CDR3 is 15 residues long. Germline CDR1 MRHNA, CDR2 SNTAGT. V trimming: 2 bases; J trimming: 3 bases; junction bases outside the gene matches: 4. The CDR3 here is CASSDVAGGTDTQYF. The CDR3 bases are TGTGCCAGCAGTGACGTGGCGGGAGGAACAGATACGCAGTATTTT.

Turning to this clone: Other DNA variants within this sample encode the same CDR3. The chain is built from TRBV6-6 and TRBJ1-1, with 9 bases lining up with TRBD1. J was trimmed by 4 bases and V by 6 bases; bases with no gene match: 6. Germline V gene data show CDR1 as MNHNY and CDR2 as SVGAGI (reference sequence). CDR3 length equals 14 residues. The CDR3 here is CASSLGQGGTEAFF. The DNA of the CDR3 is TGTGCCAGCAGCCTGGGACAGGGAGGCACTGAAGCTTTCTTT.

The rearrangement links TRBV5-1 to TRBJ2-7; 8 nucleotides agree with TRBD1. The germline CDR1 and CDR2 sequences are SGHRS and YFSETQ. This CDR3 spans 14 amino acids. The V segment lost 4 bases and the J segment 2 bases; nucleotides outside the gene matches: 5. The CDR3 bases are TGCGCCAGCAGCCCAGGGGGCAGAGCCTACGAGCAGTACTTC. Translation: CASSPGGRAYEQYF. Combining the CDR3 with reference TRBV5-1 and TRBJ2-7 gives the whole variable domain KAGVTQTPRYLIKTRGQQVTLSCSPISGHRSVSWYQQTPGQGLQFLFEYFSETQRNKGNFPGRFSGRQFSNSRSEMNVSTLELGDSALYLCASSPGGRAYEQYFGPGTRLTVT.

This chain uses TRBV5-5 with TRBJ1-3; D might be TRBD1 (5 bases). V gave up 0 bases and J gave up 2 bases, with 12 bases separating them. From germline, CDR1 is SGHKS and CDR2 YYEKEE (reference sequence). CDR3 length: 16 residues. The CDR3 DNA is TGTGCCAGCAGCTTGGTGGGGGGGAACACTGGAAACACCATATATTTT. This sequence encodes CASSLVGGNTGNTIYF.

The chain employs TRBV5-1 and TRBJ1-2, with 9 positions matching TRBD1. V lost 1 base, J lost 8 bases, and 6 bases stayed unmatched. Germline V lookup: CDR1 SGHRS, CDR2 YFSETQ. CDR3 length: 14 residues. The CDR3, as DNA: TGCGCCAGCAGCTTGTCACAGGGGGCGGGAGGCTACACCTTC. As protein: CASSLSQGAGGYTF.

The chain couples TRBV2 to TRBJ2-1, with TRBD1 matching over 11 bases. CDR1 SNHLY and CDR2 FYNNEI come from the germline V gene. This CDR3 spans 13 amino acids. J was trimmed by 7 bases and V by 11 bases; bases with no gene match: 7. For the CDR3, the DNA is TGTGCCGGAAAGGACAGGGGGCCTAATGAGCAGTTCTTC. This gives the protein CAGKDRGPNEQFF.

The rearrangement links TRBV4-1 to TRBJ2-1; D call uncertain. Between the trimmed V and J ends, which lost 1 base and 3 bases, there was a span of 7 bases. The germline CDR1 and CDR2 sequences are MGHRA and YSYEKL. The CDR3 runs 14 residues. This CDR3 reads CASSQVVLYNEQFF. In DNA form, the CDR3 reads TGCGCCAGCAGCCAAGTGGTACTCTACAATGAGCAGTTCTTC.

This chain joins TRBV4-1 and TRBJ2-5; D is perhaps TRBD2 (6 bases). Germline V gene lookup returns CDR1 MGHRA and CDR2 YSYEKL. V was clipped by 0 bases and J by 5 bases, with 13 bases between them. The CDR3 consists of 15 residues. CDR3 in DNA: TGCGCCAGCAGCCAAGAGCTAGCGAGGGAGGAGACCCAGTACTTC. It yields the protein CASSQELAREETQYF.

The CDR3 region is CASSPAVAGVTQETQYF. In DNA form, the CDR3 reads TGTGCCAGCAGCCCGGCGGTAGCGGGGGTTACCCAAGAGACCCAGTACTTC. The chain carries TRBV5-4 and TRBJ2-5, with 9 bases that match TRBD2. The CDR3 has 17 amino acids. Germline lookup yields CDR1 SGHNT and CDR2 YYREEE (reference sequence). J lost 1 base, V lost 4 bases, and 11 bases had no gene match.

The chain employs TRBV3-1 (or the pseudogene TRBV3-2) and TRBJ2-5; the D gene is possibly TRBD2 (5 bases). V lost 2 bases and J lost 5, with 15 bases in between. CDR1 LGHDT and CDR2 YNNKEL come from the germline V gene (reference sequence). CDR3 size: 15 residues. DNA for the CDR3: TGTGCCAGCAGCCAATCTCACGGACTGTCGGAGACCCAGTACTTC. It translates to CASSQSHGLSETQYF.

This chain joins TRBV7-2 and TRBJ2-1; 8 bases agree with TRBD2. After removal of 4 bases from V and 4 bases from J, the junction contained 6 bases not matched to a gene. The germline V gene encodes CDR1 SGHTA and CDR2 FQGNSA. The CDR3 loop spans 15 amino acids. In DNA form, the CDR3 reads TGTGCCAGCAGCTACGAGCGGGGGCCTTACAATGAGCAGTTCTTC. Amino acid sequence: CASSYERGPYNEQFF.

The chain links TRBV10-1 to TRBJ2-7, with 9 positions matching TRBD1. CDR1 WNHNN and CDR2 SYGVQD come from the germline V gene (reference sequence). Losses at the gene ends were 4 bases for V and 7 bases for J; bases not matched to a gene: 14. This CDR3 has 16 residues. In DNA, the CDR3 is TGCGCCAGCAGTGCTCAGGACAGGGGAGGATTGCGGGAGCAGTACTTC. Amino acid sequence: CASSAQDRGGLREQYF.

The chain combines TRBV4-1 with TRBJ1-4, with D hard to call. The CDR3 covers 17 residues. Germline V lookup: CDR1 MGHRA, CDR2 YSYEKL. Trimming left V 0 bases short and J 9 bases short, with 20 bases between. This CDR3 is CASSQEPPRRGWKKLFF. The CDR3 DNA reads TGCGCCAGCAGCCAAGAGCCACCCCGCCGAGGATGGAAAAAACTGTTTTTT.

This clone was found once. V is TRBV19 and J is TRBJ2-7; 8 nucleotides line up with TRBD1. Germline V CDR1 and CDR2: LNHDA, SQIVND (reference sequence). V was clipped by 6 bases and J by 8 bases; unmatched bases: 12. CDR3 length: 14 amino acids. The CDR3 sequence is CASRIGTGPSKQYF. CDR3 bases: TGTGCCAGTAGAATCGGGACAGGTCCCTCCAAGCAGTACTTC.

The J gene is TRBJ2-7, the V gene TRBV5-6, with D possibly TRBD1 on 5 matching bases. Germline lookup yields CDR1 SGHDT and CDR2 YYEEEE. V was shortened by 3 bases and J by 7 bases, with 14 bases between the two germline ends. The CDR3 loop spans 13 amino acids. The CDR3 is CASSSDSPGEQYF. CDR3 DNA: TGTGCCAGCAGCTCCGACAGTCCTGGAGAGCAGTACTTC.

J is TRBJ2-1 and V is TRBV19, with no clear D. CDR3 length: 11 amino acids. Germline V CDR1 and CDR2: LNHDA, SQIVND (reference sequence). Deletions cut 4 bases from V and 7 bases from J, with 5 bases between. CDR3: CASSNLNEQFF. CDR3 DNA: TGTGCCAGTAGTAACTTGAATGAGCAGTTCTTC. Looking up the rest from reference TRBV19 and TRBJ2-1 gives the full variable domain: DGGITQSPKYLFRKEGQNVTLSCEQNLNHDAMYWYRQDPGQGLRLIYYSQIVNDFQKGDIAEGYSVSREKKESFPLTVTSAQKNPTAFYLCASSNLNEQFFGPGTRLTVL.

The chain carries TRBV12-5 and TRBJ1-1, with 7 nucleotides matching TRBD1. The CDR3 contains 16 residues. After removal of 3 bases from V and 3 bases from J, the junction contained 10 bases not matched to a gene. Germline CDR1 reads LGHNT; CDR2 reads FRNRAP. CDR3 DNA: TGTGCTAGTGGTTTAGGAGGGGGCCTAAGGGACACTGAAGCTTTCTTT. It is translated as CASGLGGGLRDTEAFF.

J is TRBJ1-2 and V is TRBV7-9; 7 nucleotides line up with TRBD1. The V segment lost 5 bases and the J segment 6 bases; nucleotides outside the gene matches: 12. Germline V lookup: CDR1 SEHNR, CDR2 FQNEAQ (reference sequence). The CDR3 has 15 amino acids. The CDR3 region has the DNA TGTGCCAGCAGCAAACCGACAGGGTGGCTGGATGGCTACACCTTC. It specifies CASSKPTGWLDGYTF.

V usage is TRBV9 and J usage is TRBJ1-4; 7 bases are a match to TRBD1. Trimming cost V 2 bases and J 2 bases; bases outside gene matches: 0. Germline V lookup: CDR1 SGDLS, CDR2 YYNGEE. CDR3 length: 14 residues. The CDR3 sequence is CASSVRGTNEKLFF. The CDR3 DNA reads TGTGCCAGCAGCGTCAGGGGGACTAATGAAAAACTGTTTTTT. Based on the CDR3 plus reference TRBV9 and TRBJ1-4, the full variable domain is DSGVTQTPKHLITATGQRVTLRCSPRSGDLSVYWYQQSLDQGLQFLIQYYNGEERAKGNILERFSAQQFPDLHSELNLSSLELGDSALYFCASSVRGTNEKLFFGSGTQLSVL.

The chain combines TRBV5-6 with TRBJ1-2; maybe TRBD1 (6 bases). In germline, CDR1 is SGHDT, CDR2 YYEEEE. V dropped 1 base and J dropped 2 bases, with 12 bases sitting between them. The CDR3 runs 15 residues. CDR3 loop: CASSLTPRGNYGYTF. Here the CDR3 DNA reads TGTGCCAGCAGCTTGACTCCCAGGGGAAACTATGGCTACACCTTC.

This rearrangement joins TRBV19 to TRBJ1-5; TRBD1 aligns across 7 bases. Losses at the gene ends were 5 bases for V and 2 bases for J; bases not matched to a gene: 3. Germline CDR1 is LNHDA and CDR2 is SQIVND (reference sequence). The CDR3 covers 14 residues. CDR3 coding DNA: TGTGCCAGTAGTTCGGGACAGCGCAATCAGCCCCAGCATTTT. Translated, it gives CASSSGQRNQPQHF.

This clone was counted only a few times. This chain connects TRBV5-1 to TRBJ2-7; maybe TRBD1 (6 bases). Trimming cost V 2 bases and J 3 bases, with 9 bases left between them. The germline CDR1 and CDR2 sequences are SGHRS and YFSETQ. The CDR3 has 13 amino acids. The CDR3 sequence is CASSFRDNYEQYF. The CDR3 nucleotides read TGCGCCAGCAGCTTCCGGGACAACTACGAGCAGTACTTC.

V usage is TRBV13 and J usage is TRBJ1-1; a possible D gene is TRBD1 (5 bases). This CDR3 comprises 12 residues. Trimming took 5 bases from V and 8 from J, leaving 12 bases between them. The germline gives CDR1 PRHDT, CDR2 FYEKMQ (reference sequence). The DNA of the CDR3 is TGTGCCAGCAGCCCTGGGGGGATGGAAGCTTTCTTT. It encodes CASSPGGMEAFF.

The genes are TRBV2 and TRBJ2-2, with unresolved D. The CDR3 has 12 residues. V was pared by 6 bases and J by 6 bases, with 8 bases between. Germline assignment: CDR1 SNHLY and CDR2 FYNNEI. This chain's CDR3 is CASSLSSGELFF. In DNA, the CDR3 is TGTGCCAGCAGCCTATCGTCCGGGGAGCTGTTTTTT.

Comment on this clone: Within the sample, other DNA sequences also encode this same CDR3. V is TRBV29-1 and J is TRBJ2-7; 8 bases map to TRBD1. There are 12 residues in the CDR3. V lost 4 bases to trimming and J lost 7 bases; unmatched junction nucleotides: 6. In germline, CDR1 is SQVTM, CDR2 ANQGSEA. The CDR3 sequence is CSVGPGGGEQYF. The CDR3 nucleotides read TGCAGCGTTGGGCCAGGGGGCGGTGAGCAGTACTTC.

The CDR3 loop is CASSISQGFRDWNEQFF. CDR3 DNA sequence: TGTGCCAGCAGCATATCCCAGGGTTTTCGCGACTGGAATGAGCAGTTCTTC. This chain links TRBV21-1 with TRBJ2-1; the table's D call TRBD1 went unverified against the DNA. TRBV21-1 is deemed a pseudogene. CDR3 length: 17 amino acids.